Sequencing of this T cell receptor (beta chain) was carried out in a study of blood T cell repertoires in COVID-19. Across the study: There were acute and convalescent COVID-19 samples, and they came from the United States, Italy and Spain. T cells, B-cell-depleted T cells, or PBMCs supplied cDNA or gDNA.

After removal of 2 bases from V and 7 bases from J, the junction contained 12 bases not matched to a gene. In germline, CDR1 is SGHRS, CDR2 YFSETQ. The CDR3 covers 17 residues. Study processing details: Estimation of nucleated cell counts relied on the amplification of reference gene primers. Here immunoSEQ multiplex PCR was the method, and the copy in TCRdb shows in-frame clones only, minus some. V and J calls plus clone size are reproduced from that table; the DNA served to infer D and trimming. The sample lists some 15,000 clones, roughly 87% occurring once. This clone came up once. V usage is TRBV5-1 and J usage is TRBJ1-2; 12 bases fit TRBD1. The TCR comes from a human donor in a cohort sampled during active COVID-19. The sequenced sample consisted of peripheral blood. The CDR3 region is CASSLKGRDRGLGGYTF. CDR3 DNA: TGCGCCAGCAGCTTAAAAGGAAGGGACAGGGGGCTGGGTGGCTACACCTTC.